This T cell receptor (beta chain) came from a study of blood T cells in healthy people across ages. A second roughly 6 to 11 cycle PCR used barcoded and J-beta primers. TCRdb re-called the 5' RACE reads with MiXCR, one entry per CDR3 protein. The sample lists some 560,000 distinct CDR3 sequences, about 28% occurring once. From germline, CDR1 is LGHNT and CDR2 FRNRAP. V was clipped by 2 bases and J by 5 bases, with 12 bases between them. CDR3 size: 14 residues. The data were also submitted as part of a second study, on T cells of mothers and their children. That work contributes: All extracted RNA went into cDNA synthesis, approximately 1.4 ug per 15 ul.

This TCR came from a boy aged 2 to 10 in good health. The rearrangement joins TRBV12-5 to TRBJ2-5; D uncertain. Sample: blood. The CDR3 protein is CASGLSAASETQYF. The DNA for the CDR3 is TGTGCTAGTGGTTTGAGCGCCGCCTCGGAGACCCAGTACTTC.